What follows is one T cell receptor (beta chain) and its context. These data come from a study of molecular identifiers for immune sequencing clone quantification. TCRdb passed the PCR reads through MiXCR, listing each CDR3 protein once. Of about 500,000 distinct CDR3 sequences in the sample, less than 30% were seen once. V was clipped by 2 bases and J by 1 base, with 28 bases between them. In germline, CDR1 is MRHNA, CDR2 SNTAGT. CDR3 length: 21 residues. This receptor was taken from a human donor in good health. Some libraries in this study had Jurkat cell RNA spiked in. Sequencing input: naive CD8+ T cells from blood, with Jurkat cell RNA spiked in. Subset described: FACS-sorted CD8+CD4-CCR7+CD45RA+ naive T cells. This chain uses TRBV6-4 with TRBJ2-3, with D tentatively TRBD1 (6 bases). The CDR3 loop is CASSDESRGHPRRWGTDTQYF. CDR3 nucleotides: TGTGCCAGCAGTGACGAGAGCCGGGGACACCCTCGGAGGTGGGGCACAGATACGCAGTATTTT.